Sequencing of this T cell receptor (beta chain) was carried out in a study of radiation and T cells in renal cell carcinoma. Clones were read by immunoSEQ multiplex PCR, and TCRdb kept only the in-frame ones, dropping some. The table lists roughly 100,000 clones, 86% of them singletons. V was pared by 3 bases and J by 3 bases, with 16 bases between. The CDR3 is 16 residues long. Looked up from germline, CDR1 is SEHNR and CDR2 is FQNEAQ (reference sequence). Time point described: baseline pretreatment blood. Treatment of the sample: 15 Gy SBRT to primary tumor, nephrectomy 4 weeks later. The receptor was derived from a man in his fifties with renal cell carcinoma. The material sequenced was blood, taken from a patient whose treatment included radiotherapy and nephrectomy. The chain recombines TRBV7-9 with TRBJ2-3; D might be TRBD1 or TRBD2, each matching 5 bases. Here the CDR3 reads CASSFSPGPNTDTQYF. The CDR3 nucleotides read TGTGCCAGCAGCTTTTCACCGGGACCGAATACAGATACGCAGTATTTT. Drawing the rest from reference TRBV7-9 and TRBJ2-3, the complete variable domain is DTGVSQNPRHKITKRGQNVTFRCDPISEHNRLYWYRQTLGQGPEFLTYFQNEAQLEKSRLLSDRFSAERPKGSFSTLEIQRTEQGDSAMYLCASSFSPGPNTDTQYFGPGTRLTVL.